This T cell receptor beta chain was documented in a study of T cells in Graves' hyperthyroidism and ophthalmopathy. Amplification of TCR beta CDR3 regions was performed using RNA transcripts as template. During a first-round RT-PCR of the TCR CDR3, the HTBI primer set was used. TCRdb independently ran MiXCR on the multiplex PCR reads; one entry per CDR3 protein. The table lists approximately 270,000 distinct CDR3 sequences, 13% to 15% of them singletons. This clonotype occurred many times. This CDR3 contains 15 residues. V dropped 0 bases and J dropped 2 bases, with 10 bases sitting between them. Germline CDR1 and CDR2: LGHDT and YNNKEL (reference sequence).

The sequence derives from a woman in her thirties or forties with Graves' hyperthyroidism that later progressed to Graves' ophthalmopathy. The chain uses TRBV3-1 and TRBJ2-5, with D possibly matching TRBD1 (5 bases). The specimen was blood. The CDR3 DNA follows: TGTGCCAGCAGCCAAGATCTGGCAGGGCAAGAGACCCAGTACTTC. It codes for CASSQDLAGQETQYF.